One sample yielded the 3 T cell receptor beta chains listed below, sequenced in a study of T-cell memory formation after mild COVID-19. One entry per CDR3 protein, called by TCRdb with MiXCR from the 5' RACE reads. Found here are about 420,000 distinct CDR3 sequences, roughly a quarter of them singletons; the top ten hold about an eighth. Sequencing used PBMCs or a T cell subset sorted from them (not recorded which). The receptors shown here come from an adult woman who had mild COVID-19 (a few samples of this study predate the infection). Cell type and time point are not known.

The CDR3 sequence is CASSLLAGRGDTQYF. CDR3 nucleotide sequence: TGTGCCAGCAGCTTACTAGCGGGGAGGGGAGATACGCAGTATTTT. V gene TRBV7-9 combines with J gene TRBJ2-3; TRBD2 matches 9 bases. The CDR3 consists of 15 residues. Germline V gene data show CDR1 as SEHNR and CDR2 as FQNEAQ (reference sequence). The J segment lost 5 bases and the V segment lost 2 bases, leaving 5 bases of the junction unmatched.

This clonotype was counted many times. The chain joins TRBV7-2 to TRBJ2-5; D call uncertain. Trimming took off 1 base at V and 5 bases at J, with 5 bases between the two ends. The CDR3 totals 12 residues. Germline V gene data show CDR1 as SGHTA and CDR2 as FQGNSA. The CDR3 DNA reads TGTGCCAGCAGCTTAGTGGTTGAGACCCAGTACTTC. Amino acids: CASSLVVETQYF.

This CDR3 is CASSVGGGRAVHEQYF. The CDR3 DNA sequence: TGTGCCAGCAGCGTAGGAGGTGGCAGGGCGGTCCACGAGCAGTACTTC. The rearrangement links TRBV9 to TRBJ2-7; D may be TRBD1 (5 bases). Trimming shortened V by 0 bases and J by 5 bases, and 18 bases separated the two germline ends. This CDR3 is 16 amino acids long. Germline V gene lookup returns CDR1 SGDLS and CDR2 YYNGEE.